The clone carrying this T cell receptor (beta chain) was detected only a few times. This sample is part of a study of T cells in Graves' hyperthyroidism and ophthalmopathy. Trimming left V 3 bases short and J 0 bases short, with 13 bases between. There are 15 residues in the CDR3. CDR1 SGDLS and CDR2 YYNGEE come from the germline V gene. TCR beta CDR3 regions were amplified from RNA transcripts. With the HTBI primer set, the TCR CDR3 went through a first round of RT-PCR. In TCRdb, the multiplex PCR reads were re-called with MiXCR into one record per CDR3 protein. The sample holds hundreds of thousands of distinct CDR3 sequences, around 15% seen once.

The sample taken for sequencing was blood. This rearrangement joins TRBV9 to TRBJ2-7; D is possibly TRBD1 (6 bases). The sequence was obtained from a woman aged 40 to 49 with Graves' hyperthyroidism. CDR3 coding DNA: TGTGCCAGCAGCGCAGGTCAAGGGGGCTCCTACGAGCAGTACTTC. Its protein is CASSAGQGGSYEQYF.